The 14 T cell receptor beta chains below were found in one sample sequenced in a study of T-cell memory formation after mild COVID-19. TCRdb itself ran the 5' RACE reads through MiXCR, one entry per CDR3 protein. The data hold about 45,000 distinct CDR3 sequences, with about a tenth observed a single time. Input material: PBMCs or a T cell subset sorted from them (not recorded which). These receptors were obtained from an adult woman who had mild COVID-19 (a few samples of this study predate the infection). Cell type and time point are not known.

The gene calls are TRBV20-1 and TRBJ2-3, with 11 bases fitting TRBD2. There are 18 residues in the CDR3. Trimming at V came to 0 bases and at J to 2 bases, leaving 10 bases not matched to a gene. The germline gives CDR1 DFQATT, CDR2 SNEGSKA (reference sequence). The CDR3 region has the DNA TGCAGTGCTAGAGATCTGGCTAGCGGGGGGCTTTCCACAGATACGCAGTATTTT. Translated: CSARDLASGGLSTDTQYF.

This clonotype came up many times. The rearrangement links TRBV20-1 to TRBJ2-4; D might be TRBD1 (5 bases). V lost 3 bases, J lost 6 bases, and 15 bases lay in between. This CDR3 has 14 amino acids. Germline CDR1 and CDR2: DFQATT and SNEGSKA (reference sequence). The CDR3 DNA is TGCAGTGCTAGTCCCCTAGGGCAGGGAAACATTCAGTACTTC. Amino acids: CSASPLGQGNIQYF.

The chain joins TRBV7-8 to TRBJ2-7, with TRBD2 matching over 11 bases. Trimming cost V 0 bases and J 6 bases; bases outside gene matches: 10. The CDR3 extends over 17 amino acids. Looked up from germline, CDR1 is SGHVS and CDR2 is FQNEAQ. For the CDR3, the DNA is TGTGCCAGCAGCTTAGCCGGATGGAGACTAGCGGGAAGCGAGCAGTACTTC. Its protein product is CASSLAGWRLAGSEQYF.

This clonotype was seen only a few times. The rearrangement joins TRBV6-6 to TRBJ1-6; D gene ambiguous. V was clipped by 2 bases and J by 9 bases, with 11 bases between them. Germline CDR1 reads MNHNY; CDR2 reads SVGAGI (reference sequence). The CDR3 is 14 amino acids. The chain's CDR3 is CASSYESVPSPLHF. In DNA form, the CDR3 reads TGTGCCAGCAGTTACGAGTCGGTCCCTTCACCCCTCCACTTT.

This clonotype was picked up many times. V gene TRBV5-1 combines with J gene TRBJ2-7; 9 nucleotides line up with TRBD1. V gave up 2 bases and J gave up 3 bases; unmatched junction bases: 3. This CDR3 spans 14 amino acids. CDR1 and CDR2 from the germline V gene are SGHRS and YFSETQ. Here the CDR3 DNA reads TGCGCCAGCAGCTTTGGGACAGGGTTCTACGAGCAGTACTTC. Translation: CASSFGTGFYEQYF.

This clonotype occurred a few times. The chain employs TRBV5-1 and TRBJ2-1; 8 bases map to TRBD2. The germline CDR1 and CDR2 sequences are SGHRS and YFSETQ. The CDR3 runs 16 residues. V shed 3 bases and J 7 bases; nucleotides not matched to a gene: 12. The CDR3 DNA follows: TGCGCCAGCAGCTGGGGTCGGGGGGGAAAAGGGAATGAGCAGTTCTTC. It encodes CASSWGRGGKGNEQFF.

This clonotype has only a few counts. The V and J genes are TRBV4-1 and TRBJ2-5; a weak D match, TRBD2 (5 bases). Trimming pared 0 bases from V and 4 bases from J, leaving 9 bases between. CDR3 size: 14 residues. The germline gives CDR1 MGHRA, CDR2 YSYEKL. The CDR3 coding sequence is TGCGCCAGCAGCCAAGATTCGGCGGGAGAGACCCAGTACTTC. Translated: CASSQDSAGETQYF.

This clonotype turned up a few times. V and J are TRBV11-2 and TRBJ2-2; D is uncertain. Germline assignment: CDR1 SGHAT and CDR2 FQNNGV. The CDR3 is 14 amino acids. Deletions cut 5 bases from V and 6 bases from J, with 13 bases between. CDR3 nucleotide sequence: TGTGCCAGCAGCCTCTCTAGAGGCGCCGGGGAGCTGTTTTTT. Protein sequence: CASSLSRGAGELFF.

Ten or more counts support this clonotype. The chain is built from TRBV30 and TRBJ2-1; TRBD1 matches 8 bases. The germline CDR1 and CDR2 sequences are GTSNPN and SVGIG (reference sequence). The junction had 4 bases not matched to a gene; V was cut back by 2 bases and J by 7 bases. There are 13 residues in the CDR3. CDR3 nucleotides: TGTGCCTGGAGTCAGGGGGCGGGAAATGAGCAGTTCTTC. Translating it yields CAWSQGAGNEQFF.

This clonotype was picked up a small number of times. The rearrangement uses TRBV18 and TRBJ2-7, with D maybe TRBD1 (6 bases). V was shortened by 0 bases and J by 3 bases, with 9 bases between the two germline ends. The germline V gene has CDR1 KGHSH and CDR2 LQKENI. The CDR3 loop spans 14 amino acids. This CDR3 is CASSPPTGNYEQYF. CDR3 DNA sequence: TGTGCCAGCTCACCACCTACAGGGAACTACGAGCAGTACTTC.

This chain uses TRBV18 with TRBJ1-1, with 9 bases that match TRBD1. V trimming: 3 bases; J trimming: 6 bases; junction bases outside the gene matches: 5. The V gene's germline CDR1 is KGHSH and CDR2 LQKENI. The length of the CDR3 is 14 residues. The DNA for the CDR3 is TGTGCCAGCTCACCCGGACAGGGGTTCTCTGAAGCTTTCTTT. Protein sequence: CASSPGQGFSEAFF.

The chain combines TRBV10-3 with TRBJ2-7; TRBD2 might be the D (6 bases). Trimming removed 5 bases from V and 6 bases from J, with 8 bases in between. The CDR3 runs to 11 residues. From germline, CDR1 is ENHRY and CDR2 SYGVKD. CDR3 residues: CAISLGLEQYF. CDR3 DNA sequence: TGTGCCATCAGTCTGGGACTCGAGCAGTACTTC.

This clonotype was picked up a small number of times. The chain combines TRBV12-3 or TRBV12-4 with TRBJ2-7, with 9 positions matching TRBD2. The CDR3 is made up of 13 amino acids. Trimming cost V 5 bases and J 7 bases; bases outside gene matches: 6. The CDR3 DNA follows: TGTGCCAGCAGTCTCACCCTAGCGGGGGAGCAGTACTTC. This sequence encodes CASSLTLAGEQYF.

This clonotype was picked up a small number of times. The J gene is TRBJ1-6, the V gene TRBV15; D is uncertain. V lost 0 bases and J lost 6, with 9 bases in between. This CDR3 contains 15 residues. The germline V gene has CDR1 LNHNV and CDR2 YYDKDF (reference sequence). CDR3 sequence reads: CATSREVLANSPLHF. The CDR3 nucleotides are TGTGCCACCAGCAGAGAGGTGTTAGCTAATTCACCCCTCCACTTT.